This entry features one T cell receptor (beta chain) sequence. This sample was taken from a study of blood T cell repertoires in COVID-19. Looking at the study overall: The origin of the acute and convalescent COVID-19 samples was the United States, Italy and Spain. From T cells, B-cell-depleted T cells, or PBMCs came the material, which was cDNA or gDNA.

Authors' methods: Amplification of reference gene primers provided the estimated nucleated cell counts. TCRdb's copy holds only in-frame clones and misses some; the assay was immunoSEQ multiplex PCR. V and J calls and clone size are given by that table; D and trimming were obtained from the DNA. The data hold approximately 170,000 clones, with 82% observed a single time. CDR3 length: 14 amino acids. Trimming removed 0 bases at V and 9 bases at J, with 13 bases between. The germline V gene encodes CDR1 SGHRS and CDR2 YFSETQ. The rearrangement links TRBV5-1 to TRBJ2-1; D ambiguous. This TCR was sampled from a woman of 80 years or more with active or convalescent COVID-19. Material for sequencing was peripheral blood. The CDR3 sequence: CASSLDTAGGEQFF. For the CDR3, the DNA is TGCGCCAGCAGCTTGGATACCGCCGGTGGTGAGCAGTTCTTC. The variable domain in full, completed from reference TRBV5-1 and TRBJ2-1, reads KAGVTQTPRYLIKTRGQQVTLSCSPISGHRSVSWYQQTPGQGLQFLFEYFSETQRNKGNFPGRFSGRQFSNSRSEMNVSTLELGDSALYLCASSLDTAGGEQFFGPGTRLTVL.